The clone carrying this T cell receptor (beta chain) turned up a few times. The second PCR ran roughly 7 to 11 cycles with a sample-barcoded 5' primer and J-beta primers. Each cDNA was tagged by a template-switch adaptor containing 12 random nucleotides. MiXCR, applied by TCRdb to the 5' RACE reads, yields one record per CDR3 protein. This table holds approximately 670,000 distinct CDR3 sequences, around two fifths found once. This sample stems from a study of blood T cells in healthy people across ages. The CDR3 has 14 amino acids. CDR1 and CDR2 from the germline V gene are SGHRS and YFSETQ. Trimming cost V 4 bases and J 4 bases, with 14 bases left between them.

This receptor was identified in a man older than 75 in good health. The sample comprised blood. The chain is built from TRBV5-1 and TRBJ1-2; tentatively, D is TRBD1 (5 bases). For the CDR3, the DNA is TGCGCCAGCAGCCTGGGGGGGGACCTCTATGGCTACACCTTC. The encoded protein is CASSLGGDLYGYTF.